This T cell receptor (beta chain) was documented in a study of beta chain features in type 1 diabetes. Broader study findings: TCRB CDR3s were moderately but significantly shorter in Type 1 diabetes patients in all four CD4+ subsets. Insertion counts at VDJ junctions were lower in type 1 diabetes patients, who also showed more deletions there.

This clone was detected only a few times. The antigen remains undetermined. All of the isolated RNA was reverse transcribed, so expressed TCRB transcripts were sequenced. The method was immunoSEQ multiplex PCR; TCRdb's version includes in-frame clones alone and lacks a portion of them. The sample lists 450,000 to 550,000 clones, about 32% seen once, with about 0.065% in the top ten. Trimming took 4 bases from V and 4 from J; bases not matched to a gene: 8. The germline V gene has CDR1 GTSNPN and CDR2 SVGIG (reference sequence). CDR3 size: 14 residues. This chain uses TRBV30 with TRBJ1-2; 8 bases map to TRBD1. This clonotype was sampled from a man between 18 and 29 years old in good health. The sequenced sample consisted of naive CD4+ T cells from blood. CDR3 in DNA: TGTGCCTGGACCCGGGACAGGCGACTCTATGGCTACACCTTC. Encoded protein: CAWTRDRRLYGYTF.